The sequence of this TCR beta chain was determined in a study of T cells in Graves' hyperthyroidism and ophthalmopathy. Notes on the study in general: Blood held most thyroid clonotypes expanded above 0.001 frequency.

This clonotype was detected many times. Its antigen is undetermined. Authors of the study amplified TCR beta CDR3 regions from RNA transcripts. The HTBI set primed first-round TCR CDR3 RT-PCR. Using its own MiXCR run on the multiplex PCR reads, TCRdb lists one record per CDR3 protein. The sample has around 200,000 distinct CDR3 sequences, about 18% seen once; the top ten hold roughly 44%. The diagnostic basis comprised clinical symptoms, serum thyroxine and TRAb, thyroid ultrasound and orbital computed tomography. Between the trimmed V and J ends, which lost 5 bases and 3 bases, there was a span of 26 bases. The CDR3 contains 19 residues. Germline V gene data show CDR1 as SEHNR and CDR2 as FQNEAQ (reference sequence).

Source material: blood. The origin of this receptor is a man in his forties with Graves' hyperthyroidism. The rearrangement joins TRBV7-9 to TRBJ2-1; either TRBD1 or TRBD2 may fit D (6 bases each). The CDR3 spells CASSPLLAMRGADYNEQFF. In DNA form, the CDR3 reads TGTGCCAGCAGCCCGTTGCTAGCTATGAGGGGGGCAGACTACAATGAGCAGTTCTTC.